This is a list of T cell receptor beta chains from one sample in a study of T-cell reconstitution after alpha-beta-depleted transplantation in children. One entry per CDR3 protein, called by TCRdb with MiXCR from the PCR reads. The table includes 800,000 to 1,000,000 distinct CDR3 sequences, under 30% detected once. The specimen was PBMCs, mostly from graft donor cells, collected 360 days after TCRalphabeta/CD19-depleted stem cell transplant. The receptors derive from a boy under two years old who had a stem cell transplant for SCID, so the T cells may come from the graft donor. Each CDR3 is given without its conserved first and last residue.

V	J	CDR3
TRBV5-1	TRBJ2-5	ASTVGRPQETQY
TRBV6-2/TRBV6-3	TRBJ1-1	ASSWGSFNTEAF
TRBV5-1	TRBJ2-5	ASCRSGNDETQY
TRBV6-5	TRBJ2-5	ASSYSPGGGGQETQY
TRBV6-6	TRBJ2-3	ASSYLISIQGQGANTQY
TRBV5-1	TRBJ1-1	ASSLEGNWAF
TRBV4-2	TRBJ2-3	ASSQDSGTSGGPTDTQY
TRBV2	TRBJ2-1	ASSVSRAYNEQF
TRBV29-1	TRBJ2-3	SVTKGSTDTQY
TRBV29-1	TRBJ1-1	SAHKRNTEAF
TRBV7-2	TRBJ2-5	ASSLGMGETQY
TRBV20-1	TRBJ2-3	SAHPGPADTQY
TRBV7-9	TRBJ2-2	ASSLDQANTGELF
TRBV6-5	TRBJ2-2	ASSYSTSGRTGELF
TRBV18	TRBJ2-1	ASSPYGAWNEQF
TRBV10-3	TRBJ2-7	AISPRDRVYEQY
TRBV5-1	TRBJ2-3	ASSLYAGTTDTQY
TRBV7-9	TRBJ1-2	ASSPQDQMHPVYT
TRBV14	TRBJ2-1	ASSQGGQGPYNEQF
TRBV12-3/TRBV12-4	TRBJ2-1	ASSSWTGVNEQF
TRBV6-1	TRBJ2-5	ASGLQGAWETQY
TRBV6-5	TRBJ2-3	ASSYSAQAAQY
TRBV12-3/TRBV12-4	TRBJ2-2	ASTLIAGTGELF
TRBV10-2	TRBJ2-1	ASSESELDNEQF
TRBV7-9	TRBJ2-3	ASSLGTTGTDTQY
TRBV7-6	TRBJ1-6	ASSRGSTGSPLH